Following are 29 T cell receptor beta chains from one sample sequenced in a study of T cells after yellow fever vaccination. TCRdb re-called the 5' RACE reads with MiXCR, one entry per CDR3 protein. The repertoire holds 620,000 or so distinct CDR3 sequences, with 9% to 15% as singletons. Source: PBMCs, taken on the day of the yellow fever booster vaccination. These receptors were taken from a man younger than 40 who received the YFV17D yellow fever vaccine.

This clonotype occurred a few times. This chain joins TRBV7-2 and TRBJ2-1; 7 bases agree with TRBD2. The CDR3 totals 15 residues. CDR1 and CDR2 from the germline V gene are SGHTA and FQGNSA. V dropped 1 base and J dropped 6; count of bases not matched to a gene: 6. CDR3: CASSLGSGGSNEQFF. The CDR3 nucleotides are TGTGCCAGCAGCTTAGGATCCGGGGGGAGCAATGAGCAGTTCTTC.

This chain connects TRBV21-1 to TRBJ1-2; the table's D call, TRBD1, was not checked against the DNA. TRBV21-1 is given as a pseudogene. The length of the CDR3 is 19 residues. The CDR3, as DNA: TGTGCCAGCAGCTCACGCGCCGGGACCCACCATAGCCCTATCTGTGGCTACACCTTC. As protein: CASSSRAGTHHSPICGYTF.

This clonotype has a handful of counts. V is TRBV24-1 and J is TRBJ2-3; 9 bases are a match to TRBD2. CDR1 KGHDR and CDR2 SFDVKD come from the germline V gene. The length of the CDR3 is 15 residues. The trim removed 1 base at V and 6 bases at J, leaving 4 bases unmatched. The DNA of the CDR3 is TGTGCCACCAGTGATTTTGGAGCGGGAGGCGATACGCAGTATTTT. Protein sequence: CATSDFGAGGDTQYF.

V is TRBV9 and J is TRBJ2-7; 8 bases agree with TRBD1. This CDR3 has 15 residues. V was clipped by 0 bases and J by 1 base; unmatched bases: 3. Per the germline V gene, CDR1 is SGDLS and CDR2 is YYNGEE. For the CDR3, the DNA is TGTGCCAGCAGCGTAGGAGGGGACAGGTCCTACGAGCAGTACTTC. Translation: CASSVGGDRSYEQYF.

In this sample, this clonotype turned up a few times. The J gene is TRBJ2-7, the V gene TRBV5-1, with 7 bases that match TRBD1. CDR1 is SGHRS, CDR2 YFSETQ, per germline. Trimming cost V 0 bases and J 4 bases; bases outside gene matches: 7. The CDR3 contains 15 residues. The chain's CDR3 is CASSLGATGQYEQYF. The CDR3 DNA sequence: TGCGCCAGCAGCTTGGGGGCGACGGGACAGTACGAGCAGTACTTC. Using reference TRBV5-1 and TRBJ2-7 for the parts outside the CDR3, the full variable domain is KAGVTQTPRYLIKTRGQQVTLSCSPISGHRSVSWYQQTPGQGLQFLFEYFSETQRNKGNFPGRFSGRQFSNSRSEMNVSTLELGDSALYLCASSLGATGQYEQYFGPGTRLTVT.

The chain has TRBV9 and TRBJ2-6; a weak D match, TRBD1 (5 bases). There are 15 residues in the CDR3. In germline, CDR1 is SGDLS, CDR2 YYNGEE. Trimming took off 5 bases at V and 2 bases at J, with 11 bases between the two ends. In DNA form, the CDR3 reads TGTGCCAGCAGTGCCCAGGGCCCTGGGGCCAACGTCCTGACTTTC. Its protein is CASSAQGPGANVLTF.

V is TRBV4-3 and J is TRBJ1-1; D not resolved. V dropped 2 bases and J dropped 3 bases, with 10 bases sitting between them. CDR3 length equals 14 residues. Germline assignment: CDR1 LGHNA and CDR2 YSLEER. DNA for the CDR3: TGCGCCAGCAGCCAAAGTAGAAAGGACACTGAAGCTTTCTTT. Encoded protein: CASSQSRKDTEAFF.

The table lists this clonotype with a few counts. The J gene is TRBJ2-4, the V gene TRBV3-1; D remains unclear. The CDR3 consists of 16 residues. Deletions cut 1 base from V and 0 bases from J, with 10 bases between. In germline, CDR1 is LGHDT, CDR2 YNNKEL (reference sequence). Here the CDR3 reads CASSQGRALAKNIQYF. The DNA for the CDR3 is TGTGCCAGCAGCCAAGGCCGGGCTTTAGCCAAAAACATTCAGTACTTC.

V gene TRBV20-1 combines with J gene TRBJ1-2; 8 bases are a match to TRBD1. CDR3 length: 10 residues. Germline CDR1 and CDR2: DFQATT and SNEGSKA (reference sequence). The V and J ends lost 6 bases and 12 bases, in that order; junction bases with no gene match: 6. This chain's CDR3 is CSAPDRVNTF. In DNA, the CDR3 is TGCAGTGCCCCGGACAGGGTCAACACCTTC.

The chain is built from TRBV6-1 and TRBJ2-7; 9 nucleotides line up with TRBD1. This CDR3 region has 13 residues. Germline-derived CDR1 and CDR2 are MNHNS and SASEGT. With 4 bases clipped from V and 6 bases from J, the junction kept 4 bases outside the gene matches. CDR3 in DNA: TGTGCCAGCAGTGCGGACAGGGGATCCGAGCAGTACTTC. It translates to CASSADRGSEQYF.

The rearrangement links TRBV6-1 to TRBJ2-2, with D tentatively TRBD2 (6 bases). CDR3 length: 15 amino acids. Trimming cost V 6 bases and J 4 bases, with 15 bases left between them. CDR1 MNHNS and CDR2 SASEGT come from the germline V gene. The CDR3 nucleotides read TGTGCCAGCAGCCGGGAGCAGGTGTCCACCGGGGAGCTGTTTTTT. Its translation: CASSREQVSTGELFF.

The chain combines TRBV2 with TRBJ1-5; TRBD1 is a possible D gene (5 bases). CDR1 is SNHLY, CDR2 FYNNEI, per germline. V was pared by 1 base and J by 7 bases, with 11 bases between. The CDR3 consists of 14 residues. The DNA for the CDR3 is TGTGCCAGCAGTGAAGGAAAGGGGATGCAGCCCCAGCATTTT. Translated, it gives CASSEGKGMQPQHF.

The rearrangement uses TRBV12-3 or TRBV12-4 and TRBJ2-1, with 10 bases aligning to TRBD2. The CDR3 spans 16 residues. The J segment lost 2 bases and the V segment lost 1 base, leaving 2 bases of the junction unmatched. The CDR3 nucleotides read TGTGCCAGCAGTTTAGTCCTAGCGGGGGCCTACAATGAGCAGTTCTTC. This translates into CASSLVLAGAYNEQFF.

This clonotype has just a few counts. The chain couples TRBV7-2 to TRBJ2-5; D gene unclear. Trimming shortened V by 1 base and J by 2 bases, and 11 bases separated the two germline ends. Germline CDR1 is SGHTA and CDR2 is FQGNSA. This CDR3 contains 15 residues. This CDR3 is CASSLGAGQQETQYF. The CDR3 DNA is TGTGCCAGCAGCTTAGGGGCAGGCCAACAAGAGACCCAGTACTTC.

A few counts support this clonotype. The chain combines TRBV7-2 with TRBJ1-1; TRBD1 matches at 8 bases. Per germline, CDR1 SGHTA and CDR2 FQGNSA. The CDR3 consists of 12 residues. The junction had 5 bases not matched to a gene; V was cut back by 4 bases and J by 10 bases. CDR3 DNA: TGTGCCAGCAGCTACGGACAGGGAATAGCTTTCTTT. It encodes CASSYGQGIAFF.

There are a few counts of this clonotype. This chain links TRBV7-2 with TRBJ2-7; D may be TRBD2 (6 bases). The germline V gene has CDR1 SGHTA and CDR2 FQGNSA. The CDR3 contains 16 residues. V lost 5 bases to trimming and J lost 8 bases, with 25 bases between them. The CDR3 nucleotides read TGTGCCAGCAGCCTAAGTAGCTTAGAGGGAGGATTTCAGCAGTACTTC. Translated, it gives CASSLSSLEGGFQQYF.

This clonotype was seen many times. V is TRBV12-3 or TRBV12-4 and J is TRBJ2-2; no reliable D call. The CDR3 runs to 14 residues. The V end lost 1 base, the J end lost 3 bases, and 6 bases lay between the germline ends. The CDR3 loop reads CASSLGGYTGELFF. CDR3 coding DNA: TGTGCCAGCAGTTTAGGGGGTTACACCGGGGAGCTGTTTTTT.

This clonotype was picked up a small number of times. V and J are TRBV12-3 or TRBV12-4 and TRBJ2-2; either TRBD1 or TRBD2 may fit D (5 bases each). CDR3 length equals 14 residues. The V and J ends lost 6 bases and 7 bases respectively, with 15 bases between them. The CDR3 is CASSPGLQGGELFF. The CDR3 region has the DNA TGTGCCAGCAGCCCGGGGCTCCAGGGCGGGGAGCTGTTTTTT.

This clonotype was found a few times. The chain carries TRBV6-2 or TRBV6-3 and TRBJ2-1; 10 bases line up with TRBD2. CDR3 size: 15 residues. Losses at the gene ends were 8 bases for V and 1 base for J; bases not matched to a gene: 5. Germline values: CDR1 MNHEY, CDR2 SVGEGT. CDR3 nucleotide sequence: TGTGCCAGCCAGCGGGAGGGCCCATCCTACAATGAGCAGTTCTTC. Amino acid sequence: CASQREGPSYNEQFF.

Here the CDR3 reads CSVGGGDSETQYF. DNA for the CDR3: TGCAGCGTGGGGGGGGGGGATTCGGAGACCCAGTACTTC. The chain couples TRBV29-1 to TRBJ2-5, with 7 nucleotides matching TRBD2. Germline V gives CDR1 SQVTM, CDR2 ANQGSEA. This CDR3 is built from 13 residues. J gave up 5 bases and V 6 bases, and 9 bases lay outside the gene matches.

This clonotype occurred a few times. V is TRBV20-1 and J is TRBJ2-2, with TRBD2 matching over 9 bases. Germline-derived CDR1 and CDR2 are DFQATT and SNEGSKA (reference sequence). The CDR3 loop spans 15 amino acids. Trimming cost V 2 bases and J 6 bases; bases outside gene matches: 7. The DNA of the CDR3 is TGCAGTGCTAGAACTAGCGGGTTCGGGGCCGGGGAGCTGTTTTTT. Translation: CSARTSGFGAGELFF.

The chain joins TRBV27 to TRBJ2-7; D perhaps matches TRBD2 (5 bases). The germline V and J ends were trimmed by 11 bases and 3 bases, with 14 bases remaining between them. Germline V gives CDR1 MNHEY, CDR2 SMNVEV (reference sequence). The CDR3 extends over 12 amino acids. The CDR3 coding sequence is TGTGCCGGAGAGGGCAGGAACTACGAGCAGTACTTC. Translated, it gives CAGEGRNYEQYF.

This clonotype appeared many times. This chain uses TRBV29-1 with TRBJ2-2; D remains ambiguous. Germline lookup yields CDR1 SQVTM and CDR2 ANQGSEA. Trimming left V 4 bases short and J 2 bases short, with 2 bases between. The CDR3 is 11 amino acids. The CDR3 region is CSVVNTGELFF. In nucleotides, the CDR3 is TGCAGCGTTGTAAACACCGGGGAGCTGTTTTTT.

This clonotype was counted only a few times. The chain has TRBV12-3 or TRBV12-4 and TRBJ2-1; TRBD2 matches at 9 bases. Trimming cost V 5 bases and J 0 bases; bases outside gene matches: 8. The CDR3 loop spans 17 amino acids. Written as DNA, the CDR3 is TGTGCCAGCAGTCGTTCGGCTAGCGGGAACTCCTACAATGAGCAGTTCTTC. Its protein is CASSRSASGNSYNEQFF.

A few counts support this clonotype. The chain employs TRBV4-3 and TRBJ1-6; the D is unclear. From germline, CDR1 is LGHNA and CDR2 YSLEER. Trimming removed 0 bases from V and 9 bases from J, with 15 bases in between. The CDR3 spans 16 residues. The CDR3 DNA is TGCGCCAGCAGCCAAGATCCCGTCTTAGGTGGTTCACCCCTCCACTTT. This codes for CASSQDPVLGGSPLHF.

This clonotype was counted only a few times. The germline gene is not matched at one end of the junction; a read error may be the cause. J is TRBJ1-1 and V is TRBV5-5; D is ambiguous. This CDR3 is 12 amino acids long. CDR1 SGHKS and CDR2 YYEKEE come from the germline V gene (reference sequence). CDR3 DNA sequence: TGTGCCAGCAGCTTATTGAACGCTGAAGCTTTCTTT. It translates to CASSLLNAEAFF.

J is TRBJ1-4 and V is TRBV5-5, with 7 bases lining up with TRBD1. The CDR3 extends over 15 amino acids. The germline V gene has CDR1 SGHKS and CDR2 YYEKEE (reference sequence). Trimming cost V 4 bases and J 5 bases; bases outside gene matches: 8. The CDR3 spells CASSRETGTNEKLFF. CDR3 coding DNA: TGTGCCAGCAGCAGAGAGACAGGGACGAATGAAAAACTGTTTTTT.

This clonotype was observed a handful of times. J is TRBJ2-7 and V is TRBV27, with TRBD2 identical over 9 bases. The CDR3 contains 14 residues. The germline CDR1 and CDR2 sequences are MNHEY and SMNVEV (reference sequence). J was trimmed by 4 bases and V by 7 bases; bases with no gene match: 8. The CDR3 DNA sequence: TGTGCCAGCATAATTAGCGCGGGAGGGTACGAGCAGTACTTC. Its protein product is CASIISAGGYEQYF.

CDR3 nucleotides: TGTGCCAGCTCACCACCGAGGCTAGCGGTAACCTACAATGAGCAGTTCTTC. Protein sequence: CASSPPRLAVTYNEQFF. V gene TRBV18 combines with J gene TRBJ2-1; 7 bases line up with TRBD2. Germline assignment: CDR1 KGHSH and CDR2 LQKENI. There are 17 residues in the CDR3. Trimming removed 0 bases from V and 2 bases from J; junction bases left unmatched: 7.